This T cell receptor beta chain was sequenced in a study of PD-1 blockade in classical Hodgkin lymphoma. Relapses following autologous stem cell transplantation were seen in all patients, with brentuximab vedotin exposure varying. Progressive disease, partial response or complete response was each patient's best response. This clone came up once. Its antigen is still unknown. Profiling relied on immunoSEQ multiplex PCR, and the TCRdb table lists in-frame clones only, not all of them. Among around 27,000 clones listed, approximately 78% were seen once. Whole-study results and caveats: Prior to therapy, complete responders displayed diversity much like that of newly diagnosed patients. A significant rise in TCR diversity was seen by C4D1 for CD4+ cells but not for CD8+ cells. Newly diagnosed patients reportedly trailed healthy donors in baseline TCR diversity.

The CDR3 sequence is 15 residues long. After removal of 4 bases from V and 15 bases from J, the junction contained 13 bases not matched to a gene. From germline, CDR1 is SGHDT and CDR2 YYEEEE. Sequenced here: peripheral blood mononuclear cells (PBMCs), sampled before the second cycle of nivolumab. This TCR derives from a human donor with classical Hodgkin lymphoma. The chain joins TRBV5-6 to TRBJ2-6; 10 bases line up with TRBD2. In DNA form, the CDR3 reads TGTGCCAGCAGCCTCCAAGGGACTAGCGAATCTAACCTGACTTTC. Translating it yields CASSLQGTSESNLTF.